The entry that follows covers one T cell receptor beta chain sequence. Libraries were prepared by immunoSEQ multiplex PCR; TCRdb keeps only in-frame clonotypes and omits some of them. The sample includes more than 1.2 million clones, approximately 98.5% seen only once; the top ten take approximately 0.4%. This entry is derived from a study of shared clonotypes between healthy human individuals. As for the study in general: The study enrolled a couple of women and a few men aged 18 to 49.

The sample consisted of naive CD4+ T cells sorted from blood. This sample's subset: CD45RA+ positively selected. The sequence came from a young man in good health.

In DNA, the CDR3 is TGTGCCAGCGGCCCAGACAGGACCGGTGGCGAGCAGTACTTC. Translated: CASGPDRTGGEQYF. J is TRBJ2-7 and V is TRBV11-2, with a tentative D call TRBD1 (6 bases). Germline V gene lookup returns CDR1 SGHAT and CDR2 FQNNGV. Trimming shortened V by 8 bases and J by 6 bases, and 20 bases separated the two germline ends. The CDR3 contains 14 residues.